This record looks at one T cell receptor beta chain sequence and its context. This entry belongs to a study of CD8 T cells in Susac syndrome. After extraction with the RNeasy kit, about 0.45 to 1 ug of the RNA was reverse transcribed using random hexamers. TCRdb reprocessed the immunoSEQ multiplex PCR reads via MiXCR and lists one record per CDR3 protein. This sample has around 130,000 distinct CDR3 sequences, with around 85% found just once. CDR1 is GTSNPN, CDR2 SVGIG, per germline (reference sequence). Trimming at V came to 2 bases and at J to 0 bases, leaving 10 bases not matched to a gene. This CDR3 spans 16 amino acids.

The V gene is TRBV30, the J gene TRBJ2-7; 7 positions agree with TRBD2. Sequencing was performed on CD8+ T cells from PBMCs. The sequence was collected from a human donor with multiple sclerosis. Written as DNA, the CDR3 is TGTGCCTGGAGTAATCCCCGGGAGGCCTACTCCTACGAGCAGTACTTC. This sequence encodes CAWSNPREAYSYEQYF.